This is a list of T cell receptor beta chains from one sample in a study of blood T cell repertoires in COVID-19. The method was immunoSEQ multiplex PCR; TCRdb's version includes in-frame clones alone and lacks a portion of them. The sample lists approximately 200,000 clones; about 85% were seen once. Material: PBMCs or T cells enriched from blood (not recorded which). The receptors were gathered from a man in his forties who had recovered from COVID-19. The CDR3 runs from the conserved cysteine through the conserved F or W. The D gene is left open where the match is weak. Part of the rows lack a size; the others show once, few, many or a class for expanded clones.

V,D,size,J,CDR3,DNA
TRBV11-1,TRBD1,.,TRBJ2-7,CASSDGTGVSYEQYF,TGTGCCAGCAGCGACGGGACAGGCGTCTCCTACGAGCAGTACTTC
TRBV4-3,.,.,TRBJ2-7,CASSQDKTRSYEQYF,TGCGCCAGCAGCCAAGATAAGACTCGCTCCTACGAGCAGTACTTC
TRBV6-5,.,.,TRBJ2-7,CASRNQRVGGYEQYF,TGTGCCAGCAGAAACCAGCGGGTGGGGGGCTACGAGCAGTACTTC
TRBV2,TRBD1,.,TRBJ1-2,CASSEWSGGSGYTF,TGTGCCAGCAGTGAATGGTCAGGGGGCAGTGGCTACACCTTC
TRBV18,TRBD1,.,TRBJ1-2,CASSPERWRGTVYGYTF,TGTGCCAGCTCACCAGAAAGGTGGAGAGGGACAGTATATGGCTACACCTTC
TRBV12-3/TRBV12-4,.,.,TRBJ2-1,CASSLSNYNEQFF,TGTGCCAGCAGTTTGAGTAACTACAATGAGCAGTTCTTC
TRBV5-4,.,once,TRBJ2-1,CASSGRSTGKHNEQFF,TGTGCCAGCAGCGGGCGGAGTACAGGGAAACACAATGAGCAGTTCTTC
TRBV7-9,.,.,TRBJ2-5,CASSLGTEETQYF,TGTGCCAGCAGCTTAGGGACAGAAGAGACCCAGTACTTC
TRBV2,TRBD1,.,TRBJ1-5,CASTDRGKGQPQHF,TGTGCCAGCACGGACAGGGGAAAGGGACAGCCCCAGCATTTT
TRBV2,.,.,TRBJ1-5,CASSVRRNSNQPQHF,TGTGCCAGCAGTGTTAGGCGGAATAGCAATCAGCCCCAGCATTTT
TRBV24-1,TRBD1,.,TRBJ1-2,CATRMRDRGHGYTF,TGTGCCACCAGAATGAGGGACAGGGGGCATGGCTACACCTTC
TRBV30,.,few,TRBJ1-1,CAWTVGGGPEAFF,TGTGCCTGGACCGTAGGGGGGGGTCCTGAAGCTTTCTTT
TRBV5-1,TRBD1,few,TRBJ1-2,CASSPTGLGYGYTF,TGCGCCAGCAGCCCGACAGGGTTGGGGTATGGCTACACCTTC
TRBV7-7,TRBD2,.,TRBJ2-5,CASSRGTSGQETQYF,TGTGCTAGCAGCCGTGGGACTAGCGGGCAAGAGACCCAGTACTTC
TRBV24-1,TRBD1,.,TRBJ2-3,CATSDLSRGRPNTSSTDTQYF,TGTGCCACCAGTGACCTCAGCAGGGGGCGCCCCAACACCTCCAGCACAGATACGCAGTATTTT
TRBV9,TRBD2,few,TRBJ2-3,CASSVGFAGDSDTQYF,TGTGCCAGCAGCGTAGGTTTTGCGGGAGATAGCGATACGCAGTATTTT
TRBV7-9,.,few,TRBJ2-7,CASSPYQGAGGSYEQYF,TGTGCCAGCAGCCCATACCAAGGGGCAGGGGGGTCCTACGAGCAGTACTTC
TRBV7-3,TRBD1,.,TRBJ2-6,CASSSLGQGVAGANVLTF,TGTGCCAGCAGCTCACTTGGACAGGGGGTTGCTGGGGCCAACGTCCTGACTTTC
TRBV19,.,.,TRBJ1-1,CATGVGTEAFF,TGTGCCACCGGAGTTGGGACTGAAGCTTTCTTT
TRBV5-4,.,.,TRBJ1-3,CASSLIGSTGGSGNTIYF,TGTGCCAGCAGCTTGATTGGTAGTACGGGTGGCTCTGGAAACACCATATATTTT
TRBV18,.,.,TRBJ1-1,CASSSGKAINTEAFF,TGTGCCAGCTCGTCAGGCAAGGCTATCAACACTGAAGCTTTCTTT
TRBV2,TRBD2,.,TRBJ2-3,CASSDSGSHTDTQYF,TGTGCCAGCAGTGATAGCGGGAGCCACACAGATACGCAGTATTTT
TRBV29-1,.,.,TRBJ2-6,CSVNIGTSGANVLTF,TGCAGCGTTAACATAGGGACTTCTGGGGCCAACGTCCTGACTTTC
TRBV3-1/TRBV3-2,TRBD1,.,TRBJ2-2,CASSRVRGRGELFF,TGTGCCAGCAGCCGGGTCAGGGGGAGAGGGGAGCTGTTTTTT
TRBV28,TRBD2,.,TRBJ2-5,CASSPSRAGGFLGLETQYF,TGTGCCAGCAGTCCTAGCAGGGCGGGAGGTTTTTTAGGGCTGGAGACCCAGTACTTC
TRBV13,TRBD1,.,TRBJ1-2,CASTPYRQGGYGYTF,TGTGCCAGCACCCCTTACAGGCAGGGGGGTTATGGCTACACCTTC
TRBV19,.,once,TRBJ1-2,CASSSDTSNYGYTF,TGTGCCAGTAGTTCGGACACGTCTAACTATGGCTACACCTTC
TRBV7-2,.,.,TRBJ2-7,CASSLATSFYEQYF,TGTGCCAGCAGCTTAGCCACTAGCTTCTACGAGCAGTACTTC
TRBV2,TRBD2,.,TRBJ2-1,CASGIGLGHNEQFF,TGTGCCAGCGGAATTGGACTAGGGCACAATGAGCAGTTCTTC
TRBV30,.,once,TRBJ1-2,CAWIPDRTGGYTF,TGTGCCTGGATCCCTGACAGGACCGGGGGCTACACCTTC
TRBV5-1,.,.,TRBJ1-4,CASTPSRQEKPPPTNEKLFF,TGCGCCAGCACCCCCTCTAGACAGGAGAAACCCCCTCCAACTAATGAAAAACTGTTTTTT
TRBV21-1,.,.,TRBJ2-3,CASRLRKGQITDTQYF,TGTGCCAGCAGGTTAAGGAAGGGACAGATTACAGATACGCAGTATTTT
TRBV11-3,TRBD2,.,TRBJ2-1,CASSLSGGGNNEQFF,TGTGCCAGCAGCTTATCGGGGGGAGGGAATAATGAGCAGTTCTTC
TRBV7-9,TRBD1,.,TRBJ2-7,CASTPPTGALNSYEQYF,TGTGCCAGCACCCCCCCCACAGGGGCCCTCAACTCCTACGAGCAGTACTTC
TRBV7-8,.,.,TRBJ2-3,CASSRVRLVTDTQYF,TGTGCCAGCAGCCGAGTAAGACTAGTCACAGATACGCAGTATTTT
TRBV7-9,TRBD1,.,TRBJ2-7,CASSLPGQGREQYF,TGTGCCAGCAGTCTACCGGGACAGGGTCGGGAGCAGTACTTC
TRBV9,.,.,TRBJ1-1,CASSDVVGIMNTEAFF,TGTGCCAGCAGCGACGTTGTGGGCATTATGAACACTGAAGCTTTCTTT
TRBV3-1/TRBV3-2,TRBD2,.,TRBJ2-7,CASSLSGEGRDEQYF,TGTGCCAGCAGCCTGTCGGGGGAGGGTCGGGACGAGCAGTACTTC
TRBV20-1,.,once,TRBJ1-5,CSASARVWGQPQHF,TGCAGTGCTAGTGCGAGGGTCTGGGGTCAGCCCCAGCATTTT
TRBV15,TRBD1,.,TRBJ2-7,CATSRDTDRGREQYF,TGTGCCACCAGCAGAGATACGGACAGGGGGCGCGAGCAGTACTTC
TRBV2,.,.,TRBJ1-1,CASLGGTEAFF,TGTGCCAGCTTGGGGGGCACTGAAGCTTTCTTT
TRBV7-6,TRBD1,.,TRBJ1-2,CASSRGQDYGYTF,TGTGCCAGCAGCCGGGGACAGGACTATGGCTACACCTTC
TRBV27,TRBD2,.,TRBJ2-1,CASTSPSGRNEQFF,TGTGCCAGCACTTCCCCTAGCGGGAGGAATGAGCAGTTCTTC
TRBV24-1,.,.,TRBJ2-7,CATSDLQVGEQYF,TGTGCCACCAGTGATTTGCAGGTCGGCGAGCAGTACTTC
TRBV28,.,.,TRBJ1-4,CASSLGQSTNEKLFF,TGTGCCAGCAGTCTAGGACAGTCAACTAATGAAAAACTGTTTTTT
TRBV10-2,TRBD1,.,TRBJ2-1,CASTDRVWNEQFF,TGCGCCAGCACCGACAGGGTCTGGAATGAGCAGTTCTTC
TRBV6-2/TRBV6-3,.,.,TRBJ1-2,CASSTSNYGYTF,TGTGCCAGCAGTACAAGTAACTATGGCTACACCTTC
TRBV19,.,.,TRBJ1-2,CASSPTPHTGLYGYTF,TGTGCCAGTAGTCCAACCCCTCATACAGGGCTCTATGGCTACACCTTC
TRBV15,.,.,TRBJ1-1,CATSGGGLLRSAEAFF,TGTGCCACCAGCGGTGGTGGGCTGTTAAGATCCGCTGAAGCTTTCTTT
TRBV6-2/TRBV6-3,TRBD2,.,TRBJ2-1,CASSSLAGAYNEQFF,TGTGCCAGCAGTTCCCTCGCGGGGGCCTACAATGAGCAGTTCTTC
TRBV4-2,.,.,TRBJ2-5,CASSQDGGTTQYF,TGTGCCAGCAGCCAAGACGGAGGTACGACCCAGTACTTC
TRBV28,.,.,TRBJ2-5,CASSFGSGRAETQYF,TGTGCCAGCAGTTTCGGTAGCGGTAGAGCGGAGACCCAGTACTTC
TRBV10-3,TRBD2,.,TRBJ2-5,CATGTGTSGTRKKETQYF,TGTGCCACCGGGACCGGGACTAGCGGGACTAGGAAGAAAGAGACCCAGTACTTC
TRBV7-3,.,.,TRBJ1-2,CASSLHPQGTGYTF,TGTGCCAGCAGCTTACACCCACAGGGTACTGGCTACACCTTC
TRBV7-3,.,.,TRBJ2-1,CASSLRGRSPLDEQFF,TGTGCCAGCAGCTTAAGGGGGCGCTCCCCCCTCGATGAGCAGTTCTTC